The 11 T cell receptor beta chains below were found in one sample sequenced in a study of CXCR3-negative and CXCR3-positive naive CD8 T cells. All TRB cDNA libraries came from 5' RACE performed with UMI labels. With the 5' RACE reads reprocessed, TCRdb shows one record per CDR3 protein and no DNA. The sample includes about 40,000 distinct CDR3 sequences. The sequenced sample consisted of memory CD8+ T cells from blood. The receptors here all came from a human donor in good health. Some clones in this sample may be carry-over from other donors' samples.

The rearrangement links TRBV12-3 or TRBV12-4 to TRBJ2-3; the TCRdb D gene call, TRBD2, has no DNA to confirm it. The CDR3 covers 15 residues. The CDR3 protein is CASSLRTSGADTQYF.

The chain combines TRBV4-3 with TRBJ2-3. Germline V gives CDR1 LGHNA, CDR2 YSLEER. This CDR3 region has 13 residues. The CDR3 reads CASSQYSTDTQYF.

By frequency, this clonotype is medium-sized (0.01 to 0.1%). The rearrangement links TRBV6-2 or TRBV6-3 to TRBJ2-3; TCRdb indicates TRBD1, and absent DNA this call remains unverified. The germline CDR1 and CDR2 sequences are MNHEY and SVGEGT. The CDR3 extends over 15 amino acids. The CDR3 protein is CASSYSRGEADTQYF.

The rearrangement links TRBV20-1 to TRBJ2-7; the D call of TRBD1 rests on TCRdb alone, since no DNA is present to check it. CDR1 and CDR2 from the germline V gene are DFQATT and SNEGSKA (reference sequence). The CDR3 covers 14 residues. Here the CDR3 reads CSATRDRGSYEQYF.

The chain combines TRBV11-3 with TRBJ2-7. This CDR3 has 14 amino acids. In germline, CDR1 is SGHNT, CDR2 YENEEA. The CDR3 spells CASSLSGDYYEQYF. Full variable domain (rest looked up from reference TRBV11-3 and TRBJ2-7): EAGVVQSPRYKIIEKKQPVAFWCNPISGHNTLYWYLQNLGQGPELLIRYENEEAVDDSQLPKDRFSAERLKGVDSTLKIQPAELGDSAVYLCASSLSGDYYEQYFGPGTRLTVT.

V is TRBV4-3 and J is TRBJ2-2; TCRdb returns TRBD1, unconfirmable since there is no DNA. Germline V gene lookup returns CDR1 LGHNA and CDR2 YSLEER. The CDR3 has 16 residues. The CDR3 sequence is CASSQGRQGADGELFF.

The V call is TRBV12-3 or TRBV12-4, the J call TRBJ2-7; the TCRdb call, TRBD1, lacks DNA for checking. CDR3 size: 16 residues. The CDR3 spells CASSPIGTGSIDEQYF.

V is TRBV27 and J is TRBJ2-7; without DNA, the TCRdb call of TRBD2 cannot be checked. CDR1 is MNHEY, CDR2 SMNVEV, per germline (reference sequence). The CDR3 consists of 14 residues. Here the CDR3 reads CASSYGMWGYEQYF.

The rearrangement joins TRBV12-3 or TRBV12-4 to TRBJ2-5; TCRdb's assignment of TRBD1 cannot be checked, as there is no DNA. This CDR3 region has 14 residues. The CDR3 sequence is CASSLRQGQETQYF.

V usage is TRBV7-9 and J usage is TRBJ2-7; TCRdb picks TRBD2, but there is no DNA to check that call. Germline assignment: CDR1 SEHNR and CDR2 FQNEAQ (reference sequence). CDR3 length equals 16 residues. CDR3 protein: CASSPSGTSGGYEQYF.

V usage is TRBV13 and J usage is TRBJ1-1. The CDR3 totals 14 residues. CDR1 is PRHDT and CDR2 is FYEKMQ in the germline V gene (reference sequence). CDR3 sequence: CASSLLASNTEAFF.